A single sample gave rise to the 11 T cell receptor beta chains below, sequenced in a study of OX40 agonist ivuxolimab in advanced cancers. Sequenced by immunoSEQ multiplex PCR; TCRdb stores in-frame clones only, minus some. The sample has roughly 66,000 clones, around 83% seen once. Material: CD4+ or CD8+ T cells sorted from blood, obtained in a trial of the OX40 agonist ivuxolimab. The receptors were gathered from an adult with an advanced solid tumor such as melanoma, head and neck, liver or kidney cancer.

This chain links TRBV28 with TRBJ2-7; tentative D call: TRBD1 (7 bases). The CDR3 has 14 amino acids. Germline V gene data show CDR1 as MDHEN and CDR2 as SYDVKM. Trimming pared 6 bases from V and 3 bases from J, leaving 15 bases between. The CDR3 DNA follows: TGTGCCAGCAGGTTGGAGGGGGCCCACTACGAGCAGTACTTC. It specifies CASRLEGAHYEQYF.

The chain carries TRBV19 and TRBJ1-5, with D perhaps TRBD1 (6 bases). The CDR3 sequence is 16 residues long. V was trimmed by 4 bases and J by 3 bases, leaving 16 bases between them. CDR1 is LNHDA, CDR2 SQIVND, per germline (reference sequence). CDR3 DNA sequence: TGTGCCAGTAGTACCAAACAGGGAAGGGCCAATCAGCCCCAGCATTTT. It is translated as CASSTKQGRANQPQHF.

This sequence joins TRBV27 and TRBJ2-3, with D tentatively TRBD2 (5 bases). Trimming stripped 8 bases from V and 0 bases from J, with 15 bases between. In germline, CDR1 is MNHEY, CDR2 SMNVEV (reference sequence). The CDR3 extends over 15 amino acids. In DNA, the CDR3 is TGTGCCAGCGCTCAGCGGTTTCACAGCACAGATACGCAGTATTTT. This translates into CASAQRFHSTDTQYF.

The CDR3 nucleotides are TGCGCCAGCAATCTGCTAGCGGGTTACCAAGAGACCCAGTACTTC. Translated: CASNLLAGYQETQYF. This rearrangement joins TRBV5-1 to TRBJ2-5; 8 nucleotides align to TRBD2. V shed 6 bases, J shed 0 bases, and the junction held 7 bases outside the gene matches. The germline V gene has CDR1 SGHRS and CDR2 YFSETQ. This CDR3 contains 15 residues.

The chain joins TRBV19 to TRBJ1-3; D gene uncertain. CDR1 and CDR2 from the germline V gene are LNHDA and SQIVND (reference sequence). CDR3 length: 17 amino acids. With 1 base removed from V and 0 bases from J, the gap between germline ends came to 13 bases. CDR3 nucleotides: TGTGCCAGTAGTATAGTAAAGAGCAGCATCTCTGGAAACACCATATATTTT. Translating it yields CASSIVKSSISGNTIYF.

This chain joins TRBV5-1 and TRBJ1-1; D may be TRBD1 (6 bases). The CDR3 totals 17 residues. Looked up from germline, CDR1 is SGHRS and CDR2 is YFSETQ. V shed 0 bases and J shed 2 bases, with 17 bases lying between them. The CDR3, as DNA: TGCGCCAGCAGCTTGGCTATTAACAGGGACCTAAACACTGAAGCTTTCTTT. Translated: CASSLAINRDLNTEAFF.

The chain links TRBV5-4 to TRBJ2-5; 7 bases align to TRBD2. The germline V gene has CDR1 SGHNT and CDR2 YYREEE (reference sequence). The CDR3 is made up of 15 amino acids. Trimming cost V 2 bases and J 0 bases; bases outside gene matches: 4. This CDR3 is CASSFQRDYQETQYF. The CDR3, as DNA: TGTGCCAGCAGCTTCCAGCGGGATTACCAAGAGACCCAGTACTTC.

The chain carries TRBV7-6 and TRBJ1-5; D unresolved. The ends were cut back, 1 base at V and 5 bases at J, with 12 bases in the middle. The CDR3 loop spans 15 amino acids. Germline V gene lookup returns CDR1 SGHVS and CDR2 FNYEAQ. Here the CDR3 reads CASSLDAGTDQPQHF. The CDR3 DNA is TGTGCCAGCAGCTTAGATGCAGGAACTGATCAGCCCCAGCATTTT.

The chain links TRBV29-1 to TRBJ2-1; TRBD2 matches at 7 bases. The CDR3 length is 15 residues. V shed 4 bases and J 8 bases; nucleotides not matched to a gene: 14. CDR1 and CDR2 from the germline V gene are SQVTM and ANQGSEA. The CDR3 sequence is CSVGDTSDSPDEQFF. DNA for the CDR3: TGCAGCGTTGGCGACACTAGCGATTCCCCCGATGAGCAGTTCTTC.

The chain carries TRBV10-2 and TRBJ1-3; 9 nucleotides agree with TRBD1. Looked up from germline, CDR1 is WSHSY and CDR2 is SAAADI. The junction had 6 bases not matched to a gene; V was cut back by 6 bases and J by 3 bases. The CDR3 runs 15 residues. Here the CDR3 DNA reads TGCGCCAGCAGCCTTACAGGGGGCAATGGAAACACCATATATTTT. Encoded protein: CASSLTGGNGNTIYF.

CDR3 loop: CASGRGAEMNTEAFF. For the CDR3, the DNA is TGTGCCAGCGGAAGGGGGGCGGAGATGAACACTGAAGCTTTCTTT. The chain employs TRBV6-6 and TRBJ1-1; weak D call: TRBD1 (6 bases). V was shortened by 8 bases and J by 0 bases, with 16 bases between the two germline ends. In germline, CDR1 is MNHNY, CDR2 SVGAGI (reference sequence). This CDR3 spans 15 amino acids.